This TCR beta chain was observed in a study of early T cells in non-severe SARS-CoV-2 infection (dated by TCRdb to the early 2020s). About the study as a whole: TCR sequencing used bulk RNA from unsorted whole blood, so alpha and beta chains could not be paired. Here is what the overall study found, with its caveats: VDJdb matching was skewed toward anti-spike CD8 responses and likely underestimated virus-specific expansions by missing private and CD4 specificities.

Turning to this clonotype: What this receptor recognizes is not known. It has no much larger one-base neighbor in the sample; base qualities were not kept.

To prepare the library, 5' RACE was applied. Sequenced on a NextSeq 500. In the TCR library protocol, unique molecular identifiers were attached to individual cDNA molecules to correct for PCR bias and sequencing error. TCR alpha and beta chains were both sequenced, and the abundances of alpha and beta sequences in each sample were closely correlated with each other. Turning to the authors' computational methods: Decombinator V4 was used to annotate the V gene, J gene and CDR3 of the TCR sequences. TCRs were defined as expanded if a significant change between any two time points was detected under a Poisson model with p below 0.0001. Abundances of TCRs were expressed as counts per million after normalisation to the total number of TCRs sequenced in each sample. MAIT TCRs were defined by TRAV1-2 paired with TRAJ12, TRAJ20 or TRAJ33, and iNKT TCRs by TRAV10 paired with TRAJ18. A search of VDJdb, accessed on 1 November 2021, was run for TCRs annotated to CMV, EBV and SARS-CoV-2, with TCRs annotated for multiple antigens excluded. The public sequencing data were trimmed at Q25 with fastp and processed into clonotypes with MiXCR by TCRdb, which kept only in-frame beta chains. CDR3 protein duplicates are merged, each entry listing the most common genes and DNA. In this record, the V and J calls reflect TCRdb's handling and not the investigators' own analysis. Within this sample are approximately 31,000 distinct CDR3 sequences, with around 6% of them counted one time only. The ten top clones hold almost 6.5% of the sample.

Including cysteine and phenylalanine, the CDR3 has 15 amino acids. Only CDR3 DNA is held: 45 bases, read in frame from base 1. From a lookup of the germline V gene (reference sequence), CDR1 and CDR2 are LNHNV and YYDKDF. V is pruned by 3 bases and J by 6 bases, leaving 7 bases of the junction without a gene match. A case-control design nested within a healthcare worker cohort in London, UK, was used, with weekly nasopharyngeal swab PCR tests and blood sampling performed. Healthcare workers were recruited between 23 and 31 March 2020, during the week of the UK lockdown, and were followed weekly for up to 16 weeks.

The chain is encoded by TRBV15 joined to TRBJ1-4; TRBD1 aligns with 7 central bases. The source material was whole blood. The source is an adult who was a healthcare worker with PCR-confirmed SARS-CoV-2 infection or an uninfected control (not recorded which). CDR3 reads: CATSRRGQPDEKLFF. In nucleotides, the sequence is TGTGCCACCAGCAGGAGGGGACAGCCGGATGAAAAACTGTTTTTT.